A single sample is the source of the 6 T cell receptor beta chains below, sequenced in a study of T cell responses to AZD1222 COVID-19 vaccine. Measured with immunoSEQ multiplex PCR; TCRdb has only the in-frame clones, and not every one. The table has around 72,000 clones, 80% to 90% seen once. Sequencing used peripheral blood, obtained on day 0 of AZD1222 vaccination. These receptors were collected from an adult in good health.

The gene calls are TRBV11-1 and TRBJ1-1; D possibly corresponds to TRBD1 (5 bases). The germline V gene has CDR1 SGHAT and CDR2 FQDESV (reference sequence). The CDR3 sequence is 16 residues long. The V gene lost 4 bases and the J gene lost 4 bases, with 19 bases spanning the gap. CDR3 loop: CASSSFHLTVATEAFF. DNA for the CDR3: TGTGCCAGCAGCTCCTTCCACCTGACAGTGGCCACTGAAGCTTTCTTT.

This clone was seen more than once but under ten times. This rearrangement joins TRBV5-6 to TRBJ1-6; D gene unclear. The CDR3 covers 13 residues. V lost 1 base to trimming and J lost 10 bases, with 9 bases between them. The germline gives CDR1 SGHDT, CDR2 YYEEEE. CDR3 DNA sequence: TGTGCCAGCAGCTTGCGAGGTTGGTCACCCCTCCACTTT. It codes for CASSLRGWSPLHF.

The chain carries TRBV19 and TRBJ1-6; D is unclear. Germline V lookup: CDR1 LNHDA, CDR2 SQIVND (reference sequence). This CDR3 region has 14 residues. Between the trimmed V and J ends, which lost 9 bases and 6 bases, there was a span of 15 bases. The CDR3 DNA sequence: TGTGCCAGCGGTCAGGCCGGCATTAATTCACCCCTCCACTTT. Translation: CASGQAGINSPLHF.

The CDR3 coding sequence is TGTGCCAGCAGCCAAGAGGGGACAGGCTCCGAGCAGTACTTC. It specifies CASSQEGTGSEQYF. The chain joins TRBV3-1 (or the pseudogene TRBV3-2) to TRBJ2-7; 8 bases agree with TRBD1. The junction had 4 bases not matched to a gene; V was cut back by 0 bases and J by 6 bases. The germline gives CDR1 LGHDT, CDR2 YNNKEL (reference sequence). The CDR3 covers 14 residues.

CDR3 coding DNA: TGTGCCAGCGGGTTAGTTGAGGCCGGGGAGCTGTTTTTT. This encodes CASGLVEAGELFF. The chain joins TRBV12-3 or TRBV12-4 to TRBJ2-2; D gene uncertain. There are 13 residues in the CDR3. V was trimmed by 8 bases and J by 6 bases, leaving 13 bases between them.

The V and J genes are TRBV3-1 (or the pseudogene TRBV3-2) and TRBJ1-3; weak D call: TRBD1 (5 bases). Trimming pared 0 bases from V and 0 bases from J, leaving 6 bases between. CDR1 and CDR2 from the germline V gene are LGHDT and YNNKEL (reference sequence). The CDR3 loop spans 15 amino acids. CDR3 bases: TGTGCCAGCAGCCAAGACAGGGACTCTGGAAACACCATATATTTT. It codes for CASSQDRDSGNTIYF.